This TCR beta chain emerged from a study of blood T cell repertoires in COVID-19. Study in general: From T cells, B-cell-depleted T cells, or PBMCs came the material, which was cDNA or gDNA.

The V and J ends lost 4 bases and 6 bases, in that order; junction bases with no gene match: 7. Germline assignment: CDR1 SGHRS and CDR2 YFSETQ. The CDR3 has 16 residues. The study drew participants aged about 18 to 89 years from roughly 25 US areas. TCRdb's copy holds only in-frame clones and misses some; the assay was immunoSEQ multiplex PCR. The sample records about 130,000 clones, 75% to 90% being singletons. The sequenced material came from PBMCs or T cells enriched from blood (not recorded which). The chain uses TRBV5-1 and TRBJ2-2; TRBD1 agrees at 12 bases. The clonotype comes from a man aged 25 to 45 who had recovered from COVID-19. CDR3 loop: CASSKGTGGWSGELFF. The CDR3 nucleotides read TGCGCCAGCAGCAAAGGGACAGGGGGCTGGTCCGGGGAGCTGTTTTTT.